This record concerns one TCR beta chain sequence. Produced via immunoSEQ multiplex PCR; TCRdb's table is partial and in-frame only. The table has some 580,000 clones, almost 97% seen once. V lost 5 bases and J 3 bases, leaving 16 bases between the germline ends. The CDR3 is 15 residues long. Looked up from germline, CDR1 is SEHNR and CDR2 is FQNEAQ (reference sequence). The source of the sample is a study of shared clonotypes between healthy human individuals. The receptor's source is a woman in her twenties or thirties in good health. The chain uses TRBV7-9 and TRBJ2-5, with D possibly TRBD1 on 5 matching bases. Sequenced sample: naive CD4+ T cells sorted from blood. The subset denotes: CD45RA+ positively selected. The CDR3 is CASSLTGTGKETQYF. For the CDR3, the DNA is TGTGCCAGCAGCCTCACAGGAACAGGAAAAGAGACCCAGTACTTC.